A single sample is the source of the 3 T cell receptor beta chains below, sequenced in a study of blood T cell repertoires in COVID-19. Produced via immunoSEQ multiplex PCR; TCRdb's table is partial and in-frame only. Of about 220,000 clones in the sample, around 82% were seen once. The material sequenced was peripheral blood. These receptors were taken from a woman aged 80 or older with acute or convalescent COVID-19.

CDR3 DNA: TGTGCCAGCAGTTACCCAGGGGGTATGGGCTATGGCTACACCTTC. It is translated as CASSYPGGMGYGYTF. This chain joins TRBV6-6 and TRBJ1-2, with 7 bases identical to TRBD1. This CDR3 has 15 residues. V dropped 2 bases and J dropped 4; count of bases not matched to a gene: 7. CDR1 and CDR2 from the germline V gene are MNHNY and SVGAGI (reference sequence).

The chain's CDR3 is CASSEAGHITDTQYF. The CDR3 DNA reads as TGTGCCAGCAGTGAAGCGGGACATATCACAGATACGCAGTATTTT. The rearrangement links TRBV6-1 to TRBJ2-3; TRBD1 might be the D (6 bases). The V end was cut by 0 bases, the J end by 2 bases, with 9 bases between. The CDR3 is 15 amino acids. The germline V gene encodes CDR1 MNHNS and CDR2 SASEGT.

The chain employs TRBV19 and TRBJ1-1; D is unresolved. The CDR3 consists of 15 residues. The V gene's germline CDR1 is LNHDA and CDR2 SQIVND (reference sequence). The V end was cut by 6 bases, the J end by 0 bases, with 14 bases between. CDR3 loop: CASRPPERMNTEAFF. DNA for the CDR3: TGTGCCAGTAGGCCCCCAGAGCGTATGAACACTGAAGCTTTCTTT.